The clone carrying this TCR beta chain was counted between two and nine times. The target antigen is unknown. Germline values: CDR1 LNHDA, CDR2 SQIVND (reference sequence). Losses at the gene ends were 7 bases for V and 4 bases for J; bases not matched to a gene: 10. This CDR3 comprises 15 residues. cDNA molecules, individually, were tagged with unique molecular identifiers. TCRdb reprocessed the 5' RACE reads with MiXCR, giving one entry per CDR3 protein. The sample yields 65,000 to 75,000 distinct CDR3 sequences, 11% seen once. This specimen belongs to a study of early T cells in non-severe SARS-CoV-2 infection. Study-level information: Chains from this unsorted whole-blood bulk RNA could not be paired.

The study's findings and limits: Missing private and CD4 specificities, VDJdb matching favored anti-spike CD8 responses.

The sequenced material came from whole blood. The chain links TRBV19 to TRBJ1-5, with 7 bases fitting TRBD1. This clonotype was sampled from an adult who was a healthcare worker with PCR-confirmed SARS-CoV-2 infection or an uninfected control (not recorded which). The CDR3 region is CASTRGGARNQPQHF. Here the CDR3 DNA reads TGTGCCAGTACAAGAGGGGGCGCGCGGAATCAGCCCCAGCATTTT. Drawing the rest from reference TRBV19 and TRBJ1-5, the complete variable domain is DGGITQSPKYLFRKEGQNVTLSCEQNLNHDAMYWYRQDPGQGLRLIYYSQIVNDFQKGDIAEGYSVSREKKESFPLTVTSAQKNPTAFYLCASTRGGARNQPQHFGDGTRLSIL.